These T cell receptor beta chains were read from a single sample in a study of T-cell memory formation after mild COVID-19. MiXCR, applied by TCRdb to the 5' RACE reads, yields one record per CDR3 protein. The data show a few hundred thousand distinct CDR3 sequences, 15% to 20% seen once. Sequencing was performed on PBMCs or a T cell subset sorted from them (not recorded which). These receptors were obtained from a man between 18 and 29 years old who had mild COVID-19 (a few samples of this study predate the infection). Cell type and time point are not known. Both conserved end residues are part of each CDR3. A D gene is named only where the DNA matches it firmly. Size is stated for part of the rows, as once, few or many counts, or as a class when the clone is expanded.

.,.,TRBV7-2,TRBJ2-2,CASSPTFIHPGELFF,TGTGCCAGCAGTCCCACCTTTATCCACCCCGGGGAGCTGTTTTTT
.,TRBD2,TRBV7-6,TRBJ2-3,CASSYRGLAGRADTQYF,TGTGCCAGCAGCTACCGCGGACTAGCGGGGCGCGCAGATACGCAGTATTTT
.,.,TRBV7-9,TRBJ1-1,CASSPIQVGAFF,TGTGCCAGCAGCCCCATTCAAGTTGGAGCTTTCTTT
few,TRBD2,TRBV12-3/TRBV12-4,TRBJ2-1,CASSWGLAGGNEQFF,TGTGCCAGCAGCTGGGGACTAGCGGGGGGGAATGAGCAGTTCTTC
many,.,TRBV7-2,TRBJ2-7,CASSLLYEQYF,TGTGCCAGCAGCTTACTCTACGAGCAGTACTTC
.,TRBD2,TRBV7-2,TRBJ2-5,CASRKGLAVGETQYF,TGTGCCAGCAGAAAGGGACTAGCGGTTGGAGAGACCCAGTACTTC
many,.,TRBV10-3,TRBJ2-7,CAISESGNRWEQYF,TGTGCCATCAGTGAGTCGGGTAACAGGTGGGAGCAGTACTTC
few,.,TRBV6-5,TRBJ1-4,CASSPQTGTPEKLFF,TGTGCCAGCAGCCCCCAGACCGGGACACCTGAAAAACTGTTTTTT
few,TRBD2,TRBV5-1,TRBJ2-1,CASSLPSGGADEQFF,TGCGCCAGCAGCTTGCCTAGCGGGGGTGCAGATGAGCAGTTCTTC
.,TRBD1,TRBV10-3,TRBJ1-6,CAISRTGDSPLHF,TGTGCCATCAGTAGGACAGGGGACTCACCCCTCCACTTT
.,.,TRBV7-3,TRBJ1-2,CASSLIRQGGNYGYTF,TGTGCCAGCAGCTTAATTAGGCAGGGTGGAAACTATGGCTACACCTTC
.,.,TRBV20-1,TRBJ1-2,CSASTSGSSNYGYTF,TGCAGTGCTAGCACGTCGGGCTCGTCTAACTATGGCTACACCTTC
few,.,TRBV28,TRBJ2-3,CASSPDLHTQYF,TGTGCCAGCAGTCCCGATCTTCATACGCAGTATTTT
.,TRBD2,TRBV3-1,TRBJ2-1,CASSQGGGGSLSYNEQFF,TGTGCCAGCAGCCAAGGAGGCGGGGGGTCGTTATCCTACAATGAGCAGTTCTTC
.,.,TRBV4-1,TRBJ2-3,CASSPMGDTDTQYF,TGCGCCAGCAGTCCCATGGGGGACACAGATACGCAGTATTTT
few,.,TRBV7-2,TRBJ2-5,CASSPGTRGSAQYF,TGTGCCAGCAGCCCTGGGACGAGGGGGTCGGCCCAGTACTTC
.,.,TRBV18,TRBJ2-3,CASSPLSAGSTDTQYF,TGTGCCAGCTCACCACTGAGCGCAGGGAGCACAGATACGCAGTATTTT
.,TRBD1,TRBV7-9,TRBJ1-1,CASRPSGQGVNTEAFF,TGTGCCAGCAGGCCGTCGGGACAGGGGGTGAACACTGAAGCTTTCTTT
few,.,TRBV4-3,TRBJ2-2,CASSQDTYTGELFF,TGCGCCAGCAGCCAAGACACCTACACCGGGGAGCTGTTTTTT
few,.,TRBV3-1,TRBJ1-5,CASSQMAGQPQHF,TGTGCCAGCAGCCAGATGGCGGGGCAGCCCCAGCATTTT
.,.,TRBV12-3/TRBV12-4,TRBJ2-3,CASSPTNHRLTDTQYF,TGTGCCAGCAGTCCTACAAACCATCGCCTCACAGATACGCAGTATTTT
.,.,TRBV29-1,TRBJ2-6,CSVFRDGSSGANVLTF,TGCAGCGTTTTCCGGGACGGGTCCTCTGGGGCCAACGTCCTGACTTTC
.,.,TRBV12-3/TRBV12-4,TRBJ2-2,CASSRERKGELFF,TGTGCCAGCAGCAGAGAGCGGAAGGGGGAGCTGTTTTTT
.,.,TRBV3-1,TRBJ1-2,CASSPWTEPYGYTF,TGTGCCAGCAGCCCGTGGACAGAGCCCTATGGCTACACCTTC
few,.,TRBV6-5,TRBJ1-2,CASGLWGVDGYTF,TGTGCCAGCGGACTGTGGGGCGTGGATGGCTACACCTTC
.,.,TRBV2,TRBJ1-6,CASSEAPSPDSPLHF,TGTGCCAGCAGTGAAGCCCCCTCCCCCGATTCACCCCTCCACTTT
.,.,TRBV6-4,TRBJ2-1,CASSDRAQLGSSYNEQFF,TGTGCCAGCAGTGACAGGGCTCAGTTGGGAAGCTCCTACAATGAGCAGTTCTTC
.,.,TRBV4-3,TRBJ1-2,CASNSPGYGYTF,TGCGCCAGCAACTCGCCTGGCTATGGCTACACCTTC
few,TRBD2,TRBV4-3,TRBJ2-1,CASSQEAGGLNEQFF,TGCGCCAGCAGCCAAGAAGCGGGGGGCCTTAATGAGCAGTTCTTC
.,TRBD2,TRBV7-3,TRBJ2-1,CASSQTSGDNEQFF,TGTGCCAGCAGCCAGACTAGCGGGGACAATGAGCAGTTCTTC
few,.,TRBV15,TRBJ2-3,CATSRVGAPTDTQYF,TGTGCCACCAGCAGGGTGGGGGCCCCCACAGATACGCAGTATTTT
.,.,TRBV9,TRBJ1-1,CASSPSEGPNTEAFF,TGTGCCAGCAGCCCCTCTGAGGGCCCAAACACTGAAGCTTTCTTT
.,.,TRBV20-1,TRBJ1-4,CSARGAGLDEKLFF,TGCAGTGCTAGAGGGGCAGGGTTGGATGAAAAACTGTTTTTT
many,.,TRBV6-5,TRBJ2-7,CASSYRGYEQYF,TGTGCCAGCAGTTACCGGGGCTACGAGCAGTACTTC
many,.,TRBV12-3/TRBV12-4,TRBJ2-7,CASSRDHEQYF,TGTGCCAGCAGCAGGGACCACGAGCAGTACTTC
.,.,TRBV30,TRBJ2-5,CAWSAVGAGETQYF,TGTGCCTGGAGCGCCGTAGGGGCAGGAGAGACCCAGTACTTC
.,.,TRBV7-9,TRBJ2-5,CASSLVRGTGETQYF,TGTGCCAGCAGCCTCGTCAGGGGCACCGGGGAGACCCAGTACTTC